A selection of T cell receptor beta chains follows, all from one sample in a study of beta chain features in type 1 diabetes. Produced via immunoSEQ multiplex PCR; TCRdb's table is partial and in-frame only. Of 200,000 to 250,000 clones listed, about 9.3% were seen once; the top ten hold 0.03% to 0.04%. Sequenced material: naive CD4+ T cells from blood. These receptors were collected from a woman younger than 30 in good health. Each CDR3 is given with its conserved first and last residue. D genes are given only for firm matches. Clone size is shown for a subset of rows, as once, few, many or a class of expanded clone.

j_call d_call v_call clone_size cdr3_length cdr3_nt cdr3_aa
TRBJ2-1 TRBD1 TRBV19 . 18 TGTGCCAGTAGTAGACAGGGGCCTAGTATGAGCTCCTACAATGAGCAGTTCTTC CASSRQGPSMSSYNEQFF
TRBJ1-2 TRBD1 TRBV5-1 . 17 TGCGCCAGCAGCAGGGGAGTTACGGGACAGGGCCTTCTCGGCTACACCTTC CASSRGVTGQGLLGYTF
TRBJ1-6 . TRBV18 few 18 TGTGCCAGCTCACCAACATGGGGCCAAACAGGGATACGGTCACCCCTCCACTTT CASSPTWGQTGIRSPLHF
TRBJ1-1 . TRBV7-9 few 13 TGTGCCAGCAGCTTAAGCAGGGATACTGAAGCTTTCTTT CASSLSRDTEAFF
TRBJ1-1 . TRBV5-1 . 14 TGCGCCAGCAGCTTGGGGGGGAGCGCGGGAGAAGCTTTCTTT CASSLGGSAGEAFF
TRBJ1-2 . TRBV6-5 few 15 TGTGCCAGCAGTTGGGGAGGGGGTCCAAGCTATGGCTACACCTTC CASSWGGGPSYGYTF
TRBJ1-5 . TRBV27 . 13 TGTGCCAGCAGTTTTTCACGGAATCAGCCCCAGCATTTT CASSFSRNQPQHF
TRBJ2-7 TRBD2 TRBV6-1 few 17 TGTGCCAGCAGTGGCCTCCGGGGGAGGGTTAGCTCCTACGAGCAGTACTTC CASSGLRGRVSSYEQYF
TRBJ2-2 TRBD2 TRBV7-9 . 18 TGTGCCAGCAGCTCCTACCTTGGGAGCGGGAGTCTTGTCGGGGAGCTGTTTTTT CASSSYLGSGSLVGELFF
TRBJ1-1 TRBD1 TRBV5-1 few 14 TGCGCCAGCAGCTTGAACCCAGGGGGCACTGAAGCTTTCTTT CASSLNPGGTEAFF
TRBJ1-1 . TRBV18 few 14 TGTGCCAGCTCACCACGCCGAGAGAACACTGAAGCTTTCTTT CASSPRRENTEAFF
TRBJ1-2 . TRBV30 . 14 TGTGCCTGGAGCGCTGGGAGGCGCAACTATGGCTACACCTTC CAWSAGRRNYGYTF
TRBJ1-4 . TRBV2 . 17 TGTGCCAGCAGTCCTCCGGTGTCAGGACAGACTAATGAAAAACTGTTTTTT CASSPPVSGQTNEKLFF
TRBJ2-1 . TRBV7-9 many 12 TGTGCCAGCAGCTTAGACAGGGTTGAGCAGTTCTTC CASSLDRVEQFF
TRBJ1-1 . TRBV28 . 12 TGTGCCAGCAGTTTAGGAGGAGGTGAAGCTTTCTTT CASSLGGGEAFF
TRBJ1-2 . TRBV7-9 few 14 TGTGCCGGACAACCCGGGACATCGGGTCATGGCTACACCTTC CAGQPGTSGHGYTF
TRBJ2-3 . TRBV6-1 few 17 TGTGCCAGCAGTGAAGCCAGACAGCTTTACATCACAGATACGCAGTATTTT CASSEARQLYITDTQYF
TRBJ2-7 TRBD1 TRBV5-4 . 12 TGTGCCAGCAGCAAGACAGGGTTCGAGCAGTACTTC CASSKTGFEQYF
TRBJ2-5 TRBD1 TRBV7-9 . 13 TGTGCCAGCTTGATACAGGGGGCGCGGACCCAGTACTTC CASLIQGARTQYF
TRBJ1-1 . TRBV5-5 . 13 TGTGCCAGCAGCCCGATGGGGAGCACTGAAGCTTTCTTT CASSPMGSTEAFF
TRBJ1-2 . TRBV30 few 15 TGTGCCTGGACCCTCCGACAGGCCGGCGACTATGGCTACACCTTC CAWTLRQAGDYGYTF
TRBJ2-2 . TRBV15 few 16 TGTGCCACCAGCAGATCTCCCGGGACAACCGACGAGGAGCTGTTTTTT CATSRSPGTTDEELFF
TRBJ1-1 . TRBV30 . 12 TGTGCCTGGAGGGATCGAACAGGTGAAGCTTTCTTT CAWRDRTGEAFF
TRBJ1-1 . TRBV18 . 16 TGTGCCAGCTCACCACAGCGGCAGGCCGGAGACACTGAAGCTTTCTTT CASSPQRQAGDTEAFF
TRBJ1-6 . TRBV19 . 13 TGTGCCAGTAGTCCCGAGAGACAGACACCCCTCCACTTT CASSPERQTPLHF
TRBJ2-2 . TRBV4-1 few 15 TGCGCCAGCAGCCAAGAGGCGCGGGACACCGGGGAGCTGTTTTTT CASSQEARDTGELFF
TRBJ1-3 TRBD1 TRBV7-9 few 17 TGTGCCAGCAGATTGATAGCTGGGACAGCCACTGGAAACACCATATATTTT CASRLIAGTATGNTIYF